This TCR beta chain was captured in a study of PD-1 blockade in classical Hodgkin lymphoma. General observations from the study: Diversity in CD4+ TCRs, unlike that measured in CD8+ TCRs, had risen significantly by C4D1. Baseline TCR diversity was reportedly lower in newly diagnosed patients than in healthy donors. It was reported as lower still in relapsed/refractory patients. Before treatment, complete responders showed about the same diversity as newly diagnosed patients.

V dropped 7 bases and J dropped 7 bases, with 11 bases sitting between them. Germline CDR1 and CDR2: SGHAT and FQNNGV. The CDR3 extends over 11 amino acids. Every patient had relapsed following autologous stem cell transplantation, and cohorts differed in brentuximab vedotin exposure. TCRdb keeps only in-frame clones here, not all; method: immunoSEQ multiplex PCR. The sample yields approximately 12,000 clones, about 80% seen once. The count of this clone is one. The antigen remains unidentified. The chain employs TRBV11-2 and TRBJ2-7; D remains ambiguous. The specimen was peripheral blood mononuclear cells (PBMCs), collected before the second cycle of nivolumab. The sequence came from a human donor with classical Hodgkin lymphoma. The CDR3 nucleotides read TGTGCCAGCACCTCGGGCTCGGAGCAGTACTTC. Its protein is CASTSGSEQYF.